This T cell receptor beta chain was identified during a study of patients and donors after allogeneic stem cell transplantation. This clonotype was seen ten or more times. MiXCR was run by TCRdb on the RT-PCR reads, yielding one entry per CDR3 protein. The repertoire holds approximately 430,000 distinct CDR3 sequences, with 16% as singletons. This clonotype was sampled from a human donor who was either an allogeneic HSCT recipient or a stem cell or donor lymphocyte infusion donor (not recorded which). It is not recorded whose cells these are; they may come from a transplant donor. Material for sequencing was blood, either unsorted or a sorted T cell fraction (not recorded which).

The CDR3 nucleotides are TGTGCCAGCTCAACTCAGCAACCGGGCCCTCAGCCCCAGCATTTT. As protein: CASSTQQPGPQPQHF. This chain connects TRBV6-1 to TRBJ1-5; D is unresolved. Looked up from germline, CDR1 is MNHNS and CDR2 is SASEGT. The CDR3 covers 15 residues. V was pared by 8 bases and J by 6 bases, with 20 bases between.